This is a list of T cell receptor beta chains from one sample in a study of CD8 T cells in ankylosing spondylitis. TCRdb processed the 5' RACE reads anew with MiXCR; each CDR3 protein has one entry. Among some 700,000 distinct CDR3 sequences listed, under 20% were seen once. The source material was blood, either unsorted or a sorted T cell fraction (not recorded which). The receptors originated from a male donor with ankylosing spondylitis. The CDR3 runs from the conserved cysteine through the conserved F or W. A D gene is named only where the DNA matches it firmly. Clone size is given for some rows only: seen once, a few or many times, or a class if the clone is expanded.

>few|TRBV4-1|18|TRBJ2-2|.
TGCGCCAGCAGCCAAGATCAGCGGTCGGGGGCTTACACCGGGGAGCTGTTTTTT
CASSQDQRSGAYTGELFF
>.|TRBV5-6|12|TRBJ2-1|.
TGTGCCAGCAGCCCAGGGCCCCCCCAGCAGTTCTTC
CASSPGPPQQFF
>many|TRBV5-1|14|TRBJ1-6|.
TGCGCCAGCAGCTCATCAGGGTATAATTCACCCCTCCACTTT
CASSSSGYNSPLHF
>.|TRBV10-3|14|TRBJ2-2|TRBD1
TGTGCCATCAGAGGACAGGCTGACACCGGGGAGCTGTTTTTT
CAIRGQADTGELFF
>.|TRBV9|13|TRBJ2-7|.
TGTGCCAGCAGCGTCAACACGGGTTACGAGCAGTACTTC
CASSVNTGYEQYF
>.|TRBV6-1|16|TRBJ2-7|.
TGTGCCAGCAGGCCCAGGGGGGGTGACTACTCCTACGAGCAGTACTTC
CASRPRGGDYSYEQYF
>.|TRBV7-3|15|TRBJ2-1|.
TGTGCCAGCAGCCCAGGACGGGGGTCTAACAATGAGCAGTTCTTC
CASSPGRGSNNEQFF
>.|TRBV20-1|13|TRBJ2-5|TRBD2
TGCAGTGCTTATAGCGGGGGGGGTGAGACCCAGTACTTC
CSAYSGGGETQYF
>few|TRBV7-8|15|TRBJ2-2|.
TGTGCCAGCAGCCTCGGAAGCAAATACACCGGGGAGCTGTTTTTT
CASSLGSKYTGELFF
>few|TRBV9|14|TRBJ1-2|TRBD1
TGTGCCAGCAGCCCCGTCCCGGGACAGGGTTCCTACACCTTC
CASSPVPGQGSYTF
>.|TRBV18|15|TRBJ2-1|TRBD2
TGTGCCAGCTCACCACCCCGGACTAGGCGAGATGAGCAGTTCTTC
CASSPPRTRRDEQFF
>.|TRBV6-1|14|TRBJ1-1|.
TGTGCCAGCAGTGCCTTTTTGGCAGGATCCTACGCTTTCTTT
CASSAFLAGSYAFF
>few|TRBV4-1|15|TRBJ2-5|.
TGCGCCAGCAGCCAAGAGAACCGGTTCCAAGAGACCCAGTACTTC
CASSQENRFQETQYF
>.|TRBV20-1|17|TRBJ1-5|.
TGCAGTGCTAGAGGTCAGGGTTCCCAATATAGCAATCAGCCCCAGCATTTT
CSARGQGSQYSNQPQHF
>.|TRBV5-1|15|TRBJ2-3|.
TGCGCCAGCAGCTTGGATCGGGGTACAACAGATACGCAGTATTTT
CASSLDRGTTDTQYF
>.|TRBV20-1|17|TRBJ2-5|TRBD2
TGCAGTGCTAGTTCTTGGCTAGCGGGGGACAACCAAGAGACCCAGTACTTC
CSASSWLAGDNQETQYF
>few|TRBV29-1|15|TRBJ2-7|TRBD1
TGCAGCGTTGCAGACAGGGGGCTCGAGGGATGGGAGCAGTACTTC
CSVADRGLEGWEQYF
>.|TRBV5-5|17|TRBJ2-1|TRBD2
TGTGCCAGCAGCGATAGCGGGGGGCTCCCATGGTACCATGAGCAGTTCTTC
CASSDSGGLPWYHEQFF
>few|TRBV18|16|TRBJ1-2|TRBD1
TGTGCCAGCTCACCACTCCCAGGGGGTGCGGACTATGGCTACACCTTC
CASSPLPGGADYGYTF
>.|TRBV14|17|TRBJ1-5|.
TGTGCCAGCAGCCAAGCGGGAGGGGCTTATAGCAATCAGCCCCAGCATTTT
CASSQAGGAYSNQPQHF
>.|TRBV5-5|12|TRBJ1-4|.
TGTGCCAGCAGTCAGAAAATTGAAAAACTGTTTTTT
CASSQKIEKLFF
>.|TRBV7-8|15|TRBJ2-5|TRBD2
TGTGCCAGCAGCTTTCGGGGGGGCCCTCCAGAGACCCAGTACTTC
CASSFRGGPPETQYF
>many|TRBV5-1|15|TRBJ1-1|TRBD1
TGCGCCAGCAGCTTGGGGGGGACAGGGAAGACTGAAGCTTTCTTT
CASSLGGTGKTEAFF
>.|TRBV20-1|15|TRBJ1-6|TRBD1
TGCAGTGCTAGACCCATGACAGGGTCAGATTCACCCCTCCACTTT
CSARPMTGSDSPLHF
>few|TRBV9|16|TRBJ1-1|.
TGTGCCAGCAGCTCCCCGAACGGGGTCATGAACACTGAAGCTTTCTTT
CASSSPNGVMNTEAFF
>.|TRBV7-2|14|TRBJ1-5|TRBD1
TGTGCCAGCAGCTTCGACAGGGCCAGTAAGCCCCAGCATTTT
CASSFDRASKPQHF
>once|TRBV5-1|15|TRBJ1-6|.
TGCGCCAGCACCGACAGTAGCTCCTATAATTCACCCCTCCACTTT
CASTDSSSYNSPLHF
>.|TRBV6-1|14|TRBJ2-3|.
TGTGCCAGCAGTGAGCGGGGAATCACAGATACGCAGTATTTT
CASSERGITDTQYF
>.|TRBV6-2/TRBV6-3|16|TRBJ2-2|.
TGTGCCAGCAGTTATCGAGCGGTGAGCGTAGGCCGGGAGCTGTTTTTT
CASSYRAVSVGRELFF
>.|TRBV7-9|13|TRBJ1-5|.
TGTGCCAGCAGCCGAAGCGGCAATCAGCCCCAGCATTTT
CASSRSGNQPQHF
>few|TRBV4-3|15|TRBJ2-7|TRBD1
TGCGCCAGCAGCCGAGACCGGGACAGGGGTCACGAGCAGTACTTC
CASSRDRDRGHEQYF
>few|TRBV12-3/TRBV12-4|11|TRBJ2-1|.
TGTGCCAGCAGTACGAACACTGAGCAGTTCTTC
CASSTNTEQFF
>.|TRBV20-1|15|TRBJ2-3|TRBD2
TGCAGTGCTCCTAATCCTAGCGGGAGTTTAGATACGCAGTATTTT
CSAPNPSGSLDTQYF
>few|TRBV2|11|TRBJ2-2|.
TGTGCCAGCCACTCGGACGGGGAGCTGTTTTTT
CASHSDGELFF
>large|TRBV3-1|16|TRBJ2-5|.
TGTGCCAGCAGCCAAGAACTGGCCGGATCCGGAGAGACCCAGTACTTC
CASSQELAGSGETQYF
>few|TRBV20-1|11|TRBJ1-2|.
TGCAGTGCTCGGACGTCTTATGGCTACACCTTC
CSARTSYGYTF
>few|TRBV24-1|15|TRBJ2-1|.
TGTGCCACCAGTGATCCCCGGCAGGGGACCAATGAGCAGTTCTTC
CATSDPRQGTNEQFF
>once|TRBV12-3/TRBV12-4|15|TRBJ2-3|.
TGTGCCAGCAGAGGGAGCCCGTTCGGGACAGATACGCAGTATTTT
CASRGSPFGTDTQYF
>.|TRBV6-1|14|TRBJ2-7|TRBD2
TGTGCCAGCAGTGGGGCTAGCGGGAACTACGAGCAGTACTTC
CASSGASGNYEQYF
>.|TRBV5-6|16|TRBJ2-2|.
TGTGCCAGCAGCTTTTGGGGGTCGGGGGACACCGGGGAGCTGTTTTTT
CASSFWGSGDTGELFF
>many|TRBV6-2/TRBV6-3|16|TRBJ2-3|TRBD1
TGTGCCAGCAGCCGCCCCGGACAGGGGAAGGCAGATACGCAGTATTTT
CASSRPGQGKADTQYF
>many|TRBV5-6|12|TRBJ1-2|.
TGTGCCAGCAGCTTTCAGAGGGCAGGCTACACCTTC
CASSFQRAGYTF
>few|TRBV29-1|13|TRBJ2-7|TRBD2
TGCAGCGTTAGCGGGAGTGGGTTCTCCGAGCAGTACTTC
CSVSGSGFSEQYF
>few|TRBV7-3|13|TRBJ2-1|.
TGTGCCAGCAGCCAGGGGGGGGTCAATGAGCAGTTCTTC
CASSQGGVNEQFF
>few|TRBV4-2|15|TRBJ2-2|.
TGTGCCAGCAGCCAAGAGAAGCTGAACACCGGGGAGCTGTTTTTT
CASSQEKLNTGELFF
>.|TRBV9|17|TRBJ2-5|TRBD2
TGTGCCAGCAGCGTAGGAATAACTAGCGGGGCACAAGAGACCCAGTACTTC
CASSVGITSGAQETQYF
>few|TRBV20-1|15|TRBJ2-5|.
TGCAGTGCTAGAGTCTGGGGACAAGGGCTAGAGACCCAGTACTTC
CSARVWGQGLETQYF
>.|TRBV20-1|17|TRBJ2-1|.
TGCAGTGCTAGAGACCCTTGGCGGGGTTACTCCTACAATGAGCAGTTCTTC
CSARDPWRGYSYNEQFF
>few|TRBV10-3|14|TRBJ2-1|.
TGTGCCATCAGTGAATCAGGGGCCTACAATGAGCAGTTCTTC
CAISESGAYNEQFF
>.|TRBV7-2|15|TRBJ1-4|TRBD1
TGTGCCAGCAGCACCGGACAGGTGGAGGGGGAAAAACTGTTTTTT
CASSTGQVEGEKLFF
>.|TRBV5-1|16|TRBJ2-7|TRBD1
TGCGCCAGCAGCGGTACAGGGGGCGCGGACCCTTACGAGCAGTACTTC
CASSGTGGADPYEQYF
>.|TRBV4-1|17|TRBJ2-3|TRBD1
TGCGCCAGCAGCCGCTTAGCCGGGACAGCCAGCACAGATACGCAGTATTTT
CASSRLAGTASTDTQYF